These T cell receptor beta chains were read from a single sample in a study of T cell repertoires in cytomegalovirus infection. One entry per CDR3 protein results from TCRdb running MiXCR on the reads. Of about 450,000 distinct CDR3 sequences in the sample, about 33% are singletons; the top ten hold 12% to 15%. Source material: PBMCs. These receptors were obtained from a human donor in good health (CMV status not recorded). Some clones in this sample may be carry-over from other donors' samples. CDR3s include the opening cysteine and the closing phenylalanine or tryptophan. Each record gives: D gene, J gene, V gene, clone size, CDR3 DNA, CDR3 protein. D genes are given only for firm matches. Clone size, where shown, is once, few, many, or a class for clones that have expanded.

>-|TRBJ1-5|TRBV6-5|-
TGTGCCAGCAGTCCCCTAGTTGGCCCCCACAATCAGCCCCAGCATTTT
CASSPLVGPHNQPQHF
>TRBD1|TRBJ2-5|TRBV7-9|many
TGTGCCAGCAGCTCGACAGGGTATGCGGAGACCCAGTACTTC
CASSSTGYAETQYF
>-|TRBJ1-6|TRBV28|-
TGTGCCAGCAGTTCCTGGACCGACGGACCCCTCCACTTT
CASSSWTDGPLHF
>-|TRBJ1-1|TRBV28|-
TGTGCCAGCAGTTTGGGGGCATCTTCTTCAGAAGCTTTCTTT
CASSLGASSSEAFF
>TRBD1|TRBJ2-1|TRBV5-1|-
TGCGCCAGCAGCGACGGACAGGGAAGGGACTACAATGAGCAGTTCTTC
CASSDGQGRDYNEQFF
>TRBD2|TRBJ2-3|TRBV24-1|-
TGTGCCACCAGTGCCCCCATAGCGGGGGCGCTCAGGTATTTT
CATSAPIAGALRYF
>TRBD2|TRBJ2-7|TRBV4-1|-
TGCGCCAGCAGCCAATTCCCCCAAGCGGGGGGATCATACGAGCAGTACTTC
CASSQFPQAGGSYEQYF
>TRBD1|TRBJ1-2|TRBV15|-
TGTGCCACCAGCACCGCTGGGACAGGGAGGTTAAGAGATGGCTACACCTTC
CATSTAGTGRLRDGYTF
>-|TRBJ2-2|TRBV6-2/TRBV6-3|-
TGTGCCAGCAGTGCACCCGGGACCGGGGAGCTGTTTTTT
CASSAPGTGELFF
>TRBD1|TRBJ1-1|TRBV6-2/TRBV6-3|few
TGTGCCAGCAGGCGCCGGGACAGGGTGTCCGCTGAAGCTTTCTTT
CASRRRDRVSAEAFF
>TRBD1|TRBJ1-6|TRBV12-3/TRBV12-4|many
TGTGCCAGCAGTTTTGGACAGGGGCGATCACCCCTCCACTTT
CASSFGQGRSPLHF
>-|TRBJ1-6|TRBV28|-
TGTGCCAGCACACAGGGTGTCCGCAATTCACCCCGCCACTTT
CASTQGVRNSPRHF
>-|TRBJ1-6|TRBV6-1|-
TGTGCCAGCAGTGAATGGTCGGGGGTCAACGGTTCACCCCTCCACTTT
CASSEWSGVNGSPLHF
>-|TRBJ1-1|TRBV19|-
TGTGCCAGTATTTACAGGAACACTGAAGCTTTCTTT
CASIYRNTEAFF
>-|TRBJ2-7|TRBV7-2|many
TGTGCCAGCAGCTTAGGGTCCTCAGGGCCCTACGAGCAGTACTTC
CASSLGSSGPYEQYF
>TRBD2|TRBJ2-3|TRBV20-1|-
TGCAGTGCTTTACTAGCGGCCACAGATACGCAGTATTTT
CSALLAATDTQYF
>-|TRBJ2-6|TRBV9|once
TGTGCCAGCAGCCCTTGGGGCTCTGGGGCCAACGTCCTGACTTTC
CASSPWGSGANVLTF
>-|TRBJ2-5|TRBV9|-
TGTGCAAGCAGCGTAGGGAGGGACAGGATACAAGAGACCCAGTACTTC
CASSVGRDRIQETQYF
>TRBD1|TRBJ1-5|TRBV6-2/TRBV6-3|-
TGTGCCAGCAGTAGAGGGGGCATCCTTCGTCAGCCCCAGCATTTT
CASSRGGILRQPQHF
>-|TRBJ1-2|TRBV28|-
TGTGCCAGCAGTTCTGACTCCTCTGGCTACACCTTC
CASSSDSSGYTF
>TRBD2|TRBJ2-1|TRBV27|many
TGTGCCACCCGGTTGACGGGGGGCTCCTACAATGAGCAGTTCTTC
CATRLTGGSYNEQFF
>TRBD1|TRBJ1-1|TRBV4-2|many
TGTGCCAGCAGCCCCGCAAGGGGAGACAGGGGGCTTTACACTGAAGCTTTCTTT
CASSPARGDRGLYTEAFF
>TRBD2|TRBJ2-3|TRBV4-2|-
TGTGCCAGCAGCCAACCAACAAAACTAGCGGGGGTTTTAGATACGCAGTATTTT
CASSQPTKLAGVLDTQYF
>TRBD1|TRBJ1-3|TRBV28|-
TGTGCCAGCGGCCACAGGGGATCTGGAAACACCATATATTTT
CASGHRGSGNTIYF
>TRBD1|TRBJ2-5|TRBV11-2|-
TGTGCCAGCAGCTTGCCTAGACAGGGGGGGACCCAGTACTTC
CASSLPRQGGTQYF
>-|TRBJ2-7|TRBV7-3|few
TGTGCCAGCAGCTTAACGAACAGCTACGAGCAGTACTTC
CASSLTNSYEQYF
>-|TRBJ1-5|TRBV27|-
TGTGCCAGCAGTTTTAGGGGAGGGCAGCCCCAGCATTTT
CASSFRGGQPQHF
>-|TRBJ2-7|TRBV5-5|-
TGTGCCAGCAGTTCTAGACAGGAGACCTACGAGCAGTACTTC
CASSSRQETYEQYF
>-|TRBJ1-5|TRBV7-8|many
TGTGCCAGCAGCCCCTATGGACAGACTCTCTATAGCAATCAGCCCCAGCATTTT
CASSPYGQTLYSNQPQHF
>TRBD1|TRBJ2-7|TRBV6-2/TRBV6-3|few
TGTGCCAGCAGTCACGGACAGGGGCTGTACGAGCAGTACTTC
CASSHGQGLYEQYF
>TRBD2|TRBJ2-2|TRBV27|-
TGTGCCAGCAGTCAACTAGCGGGGGGTCGGGCAGGGGAGCTGTTTTTT
CASSQLAGGRAGELFF
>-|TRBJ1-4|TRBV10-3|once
TGTGCCATCAGCCCCTTAGGATCTCAGAAACTGTTTTTT
CAISPLGSQKLFF
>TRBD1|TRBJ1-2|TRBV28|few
TGTGCCAGCAGTTTAGACCCGTTTTCAGGACAGGGGGCCGTAGACTATGGCTACACCTTC
CASSLDPFSGQGAVDYGYTF
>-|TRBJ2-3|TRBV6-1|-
TGTGCCAGCAGTAATAGGGGGGGCCCCACAGATACGCAGTATTTT
CASSNRGGPTDTQYF
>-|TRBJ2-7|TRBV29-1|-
TGCAGCGTTTGGGGCAGGGAATACGAGCAGTACTTC
CSVWGREYEQYF
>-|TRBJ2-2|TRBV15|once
TGTGCCACCAGCAGAGGAGCCGGGGAGCTGTTTTTT
CATSRGAGELFF
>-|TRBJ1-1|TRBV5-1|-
TGCGCCAGCAGCGAAAACCTCAGACGGATGAACACTGAAGCTTTCTTT
CASSENLRRMNTEAFF
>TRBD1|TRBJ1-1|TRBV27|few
TGTGCCAGCAGCCCAACATCCGGGACAGGGAGGGCGAACACTGAAGCTTTCTTT
CASSPTSGTGRANTEAFF
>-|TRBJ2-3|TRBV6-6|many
TGTGCCAGCAGTTCAAACAGGGCCCAACTTAGCACAGATACGCAGTATTTT
CASSSNRAQLSTDTQYF
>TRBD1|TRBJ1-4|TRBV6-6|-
TGTGCCAGCAGTTACTCGGACAGGGTTGGAGAAAAACTGTTTTTT
CASSYSDRVGEKLFF
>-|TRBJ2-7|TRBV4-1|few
TGCGCCAGCAGCCAAGGACAGATGCTTTTGGAGCAGTACTTC
CASSQGQMLLEQYF
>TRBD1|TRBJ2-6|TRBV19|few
TGTGCCAGTGGGAAGGGGACAGGGAGCGTCCTGACTTTC
CASGKGTGSVLTF
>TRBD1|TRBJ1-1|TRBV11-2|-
TGTGCCAGCAGCGTACAGGGGGCACGTAACGCTTTCTTT
CASSVQGARNAFF
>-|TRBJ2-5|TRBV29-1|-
TGCAGCGTTGCCAGTCCCCTTCGGGAGACCCAGTACTTC
CSVASPLRETQYF
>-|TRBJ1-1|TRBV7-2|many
TGTGCCAGCAGTAAAAATTCCGGGACACGCGCCACTGAAGCTTTCTTT
CASSKNSGTRATEAFF
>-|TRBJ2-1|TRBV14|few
TGTGCCAGCAGCCAACTCCAGGGCCCCAATGAGCAGTTCTTC
CASSQLQGPNEQFF
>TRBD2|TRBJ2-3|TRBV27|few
TGTGCCAGCAGTTTACCTCCTGGGCGGGGGGGCACAGATACGCAGTATTTT
CASSLPPGRGGTDTQYF
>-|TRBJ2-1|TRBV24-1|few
TGTGCCACCAGTGATGTAGGAGCCGGAGCGGTCCGCGGGGATGAGCAGTTCTTC
CATSDVGAGAVRGDEQFF
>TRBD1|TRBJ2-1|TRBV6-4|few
TGTGCCAGCAGTGACCGACAGGGGGAATACAATGAGCAGTTCTTC
CASSDRQGEYNEQFF
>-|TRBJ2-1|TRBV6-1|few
TGTGCCACCTGGGCTTCCAATGAGCAGTTCTTC
CATWASNEQFF
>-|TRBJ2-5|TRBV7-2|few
TGTGCCAGCAGCTATACTGGGTCGGAAGAGACCCAGTACTTC
CASSYTGSEETQYF
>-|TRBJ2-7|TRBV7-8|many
TGTGCCAGCAGCTACGTGGGGGGCTCCTACGAGCAGTACTTC
CASSYVGGSYEQYF
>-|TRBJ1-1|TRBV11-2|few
TGTGCCAGCAGCTTAGCCACAGACACTGAAGCTTTCTTT
CASSLATDTEAFF
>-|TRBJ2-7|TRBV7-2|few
TGTGCCAGCAGCTTAATTAACCCCTCAGGCGAGCAGTACTTC
CASSLINPSGEQYF
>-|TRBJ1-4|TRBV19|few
TGTGCCAGTAGTACCAAAAAGACTCACAATGAAAAACTGTTTTTT
CASSTKKTHNEKLFF
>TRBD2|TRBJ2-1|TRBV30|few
TGTGCCTGGAGTGTAGGGACTAGCCCCTACAATGAGCAGTTCTTC
CAWSVGTSPYNEQFF
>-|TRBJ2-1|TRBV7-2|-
TGTGCCAGCAGCTTAGCGGAGACTTACAATGAGCAGTTCTTC
CASSLAETYNEQFF
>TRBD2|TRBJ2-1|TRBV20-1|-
TGCAGTGCTACCCTAAGACTAGCGGGGGGGGATGAGCAGTTCTTC
CSATLRLAGGDEQFF
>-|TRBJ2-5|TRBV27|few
TGTGCCAGCAGACCCACAGGGTCAGAGACCCAGTACTTC
CASRPTGSETQYF